This T cell receptor (beta chain) came from a study of blood T cell repertoires in COVID-19. Study in general: Sites across the United States, Italy and Spain contributed samples from acute and convalescent COVID-19. The analysed material was cDNA or gDNA that came from T cells, B-cell-depleted T cells, or PBMCs.

Trimming removed 8 bases at V and 3 bases at J, with 10 bases between. The germline V gene has CDR1 MDHEN and CDR2 SYDVKM. This CDR3 spans 12 amino acids. Original processing notes: Amplification of reference gene primers was used by the study to estimate nucleated cell counts. Generated by immunoSEQ multiplex PCR, the TCRdb table keeps only in-frame clones and is missing some. From that table come the V and J calls and clone size; the DNA was used to work out D and trimming. The sample has 13,000 to 15,000 clones, 80% to 90% seen once. This TCR came from a human donor in a cohort sampled during active COVID-19. The chain recombines TRBV28 with TRBJ2-5; tentative D call: TRBD1 (6 bases). The sample comprised peripheral blood. DNA for the CDR3: TGTGCCAGCCAAAAGGGGGAAGAGACCCAGTACTTC. This gives the protein CASQKGEETQYF.